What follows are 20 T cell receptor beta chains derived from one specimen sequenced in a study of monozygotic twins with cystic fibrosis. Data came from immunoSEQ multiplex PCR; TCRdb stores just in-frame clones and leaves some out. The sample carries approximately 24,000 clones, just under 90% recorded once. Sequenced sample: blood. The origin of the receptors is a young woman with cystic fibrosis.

CDR3 sequence: CASSSPRVIPYSNQPQHF. CDR3 nucleotide sequence: TGTGCCAGCAGTTCCCCCCGGGTAATCCCCTATAGCAATCAGCCCCAGCATTTT. The chain recombines TRBV28 with TRBJ1-5; D gene ambiguous. This CDR3 is built from 18 residues. V was trimmed by 4 bases and J by 0 bases, leaving 19 bases between them. Germline values: CDR1 MDHEN, CDR2 SYDVKM.

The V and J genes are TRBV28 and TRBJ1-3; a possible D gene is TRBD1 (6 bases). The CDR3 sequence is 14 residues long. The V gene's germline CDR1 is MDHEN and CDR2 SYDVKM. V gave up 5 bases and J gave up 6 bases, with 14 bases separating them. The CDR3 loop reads CASSQQGGENTIYF. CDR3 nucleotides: TGTGCCAGCAGTCAACAGGGTGGGGAAAACACCATATATTTT.

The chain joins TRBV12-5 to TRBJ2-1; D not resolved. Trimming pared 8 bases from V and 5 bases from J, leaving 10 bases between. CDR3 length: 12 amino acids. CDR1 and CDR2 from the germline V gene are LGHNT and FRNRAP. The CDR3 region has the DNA TGTGCTAGTTTTGAGGTAAACAATGAGCAGTTCTTC. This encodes CASFEVNNEQFF.

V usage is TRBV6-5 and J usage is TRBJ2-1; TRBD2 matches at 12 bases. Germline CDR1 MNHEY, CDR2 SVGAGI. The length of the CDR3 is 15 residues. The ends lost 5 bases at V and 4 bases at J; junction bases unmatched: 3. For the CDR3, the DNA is TGTGCCAGCAGTCCTAGCGGGGGGGCTTACAATGAGCAGTTCTTC. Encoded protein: CASSPSGGAYNEQFF.

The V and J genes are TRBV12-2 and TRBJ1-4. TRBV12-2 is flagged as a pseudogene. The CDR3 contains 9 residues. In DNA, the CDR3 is TGTGCAAGTGGGGAAAAACTGTTTTTT. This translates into CASGEKLFF.

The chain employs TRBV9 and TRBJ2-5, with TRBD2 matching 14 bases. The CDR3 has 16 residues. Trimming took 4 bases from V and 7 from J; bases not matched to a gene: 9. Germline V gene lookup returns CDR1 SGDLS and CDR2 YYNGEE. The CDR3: CASSPKTSGGVRTQYF. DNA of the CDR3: TGTGCCAGCAGCCCAAAGACTAGCGGGGGGGTTAGGACCCAGTACTTC. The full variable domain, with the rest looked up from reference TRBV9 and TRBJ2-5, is DSGVTQTPKHLITATGQRVTLRCSPRSGDLSVYWYQQSLDQGLQFLIQYYNGEERAKGNILERFSAQQFPDLHSELNLSSLELGDSALYFCASSPKTSGGVRTQYFGPGTRLLVL.

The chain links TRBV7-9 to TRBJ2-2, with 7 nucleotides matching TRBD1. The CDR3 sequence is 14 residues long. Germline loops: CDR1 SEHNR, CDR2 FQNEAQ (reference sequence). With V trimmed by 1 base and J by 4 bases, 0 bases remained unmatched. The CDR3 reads CASSLGQGTGELFF. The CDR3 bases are TGTGCCAGCAGCTTAGGACAGGGCACCGGGGAGCTGTTTTTT.

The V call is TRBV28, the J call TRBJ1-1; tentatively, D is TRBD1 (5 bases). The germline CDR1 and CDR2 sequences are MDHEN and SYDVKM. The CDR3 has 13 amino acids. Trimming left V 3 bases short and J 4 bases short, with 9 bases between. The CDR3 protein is CASSLGRVTEAFF. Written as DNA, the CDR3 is TGTGCCAGCAGTTTGGGCAGGGTCACTGAAGCTTTCTTT.

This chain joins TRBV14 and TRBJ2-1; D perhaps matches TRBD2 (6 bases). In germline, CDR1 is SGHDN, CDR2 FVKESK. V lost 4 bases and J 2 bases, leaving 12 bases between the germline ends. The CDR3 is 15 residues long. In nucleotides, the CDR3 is TGTGCCAGCAGCCCAGGGACTTTTACCTACAATGAGCAGTTCTTC. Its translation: CASSPGTFTYNEQFF.

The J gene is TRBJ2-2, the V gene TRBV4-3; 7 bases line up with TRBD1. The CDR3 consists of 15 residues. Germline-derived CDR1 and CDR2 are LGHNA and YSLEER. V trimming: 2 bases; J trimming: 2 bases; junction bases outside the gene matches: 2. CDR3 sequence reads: CASSQRGPNTGELFF. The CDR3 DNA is TGCGCCAGCAGCCAAAGGGGGCCCAACACCGGGGAGCTGTTTTTT.

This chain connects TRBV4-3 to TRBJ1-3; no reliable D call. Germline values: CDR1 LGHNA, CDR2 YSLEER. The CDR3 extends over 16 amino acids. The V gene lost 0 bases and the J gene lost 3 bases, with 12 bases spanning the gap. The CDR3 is CASSQDPVSIGNTIYF. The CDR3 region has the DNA TGCGCCAGCAGCCAAGATCCGGTGTCTATTGGAAACACCATATATTTT.

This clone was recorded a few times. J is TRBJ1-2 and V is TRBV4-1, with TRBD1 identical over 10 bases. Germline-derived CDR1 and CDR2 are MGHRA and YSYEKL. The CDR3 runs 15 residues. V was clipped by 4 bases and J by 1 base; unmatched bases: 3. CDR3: CASSLGQGVNYGYTF. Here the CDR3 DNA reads TGCGCCAGCAGCCTAGGACAGGGGGTTAACTATGGCTACACCTTC.

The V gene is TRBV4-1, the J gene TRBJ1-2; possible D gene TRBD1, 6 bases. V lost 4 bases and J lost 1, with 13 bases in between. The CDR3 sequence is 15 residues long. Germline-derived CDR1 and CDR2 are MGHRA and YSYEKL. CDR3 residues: CASSPHLDSNYGYTF. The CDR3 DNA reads TGCGCCAGCAGCCCCCACTTGGACAGTAACTATGGCTACACCTTC.

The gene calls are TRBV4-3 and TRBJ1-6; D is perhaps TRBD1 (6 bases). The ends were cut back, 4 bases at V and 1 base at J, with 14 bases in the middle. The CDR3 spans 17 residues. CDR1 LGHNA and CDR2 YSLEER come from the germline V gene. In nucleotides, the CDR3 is TGCGCCAGCAGCCTCTCGGGGGGGCGGTCCTATAATTCACCCCTCCACTTT. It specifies CASSLSGGRSYNSPLHF.

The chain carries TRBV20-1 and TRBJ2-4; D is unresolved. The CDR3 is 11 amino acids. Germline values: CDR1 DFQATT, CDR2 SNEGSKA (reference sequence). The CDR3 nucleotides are TGCCAAACCCCCGGGCAAAACATTCAGTACTTC. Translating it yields CQTPGQNIQYF.

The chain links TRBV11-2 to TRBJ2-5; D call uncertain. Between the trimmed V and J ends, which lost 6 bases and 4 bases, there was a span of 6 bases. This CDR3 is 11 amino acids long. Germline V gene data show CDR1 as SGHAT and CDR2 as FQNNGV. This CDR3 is CASSFGETQYF. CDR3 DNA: TGTGCCAGCAGTTTTGGAGAGACCCAGTACTTC.

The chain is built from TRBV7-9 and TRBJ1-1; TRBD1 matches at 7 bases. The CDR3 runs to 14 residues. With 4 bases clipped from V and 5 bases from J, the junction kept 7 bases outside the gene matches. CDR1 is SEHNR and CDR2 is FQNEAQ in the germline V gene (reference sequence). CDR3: CASSSRQGGTEAFF. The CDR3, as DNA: TGTGCCAGCAGCTCCCGACAGGGAGGTACTGAAGCTTTCTTT.

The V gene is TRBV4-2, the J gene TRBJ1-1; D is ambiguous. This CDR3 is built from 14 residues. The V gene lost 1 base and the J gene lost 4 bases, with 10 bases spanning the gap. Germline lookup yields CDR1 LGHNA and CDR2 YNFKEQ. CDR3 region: CASSQVREITEAFF. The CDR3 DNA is TGTGCCAGCAGCCAAGTAAGGGAGATCACTGAAGCTTTCTTT.

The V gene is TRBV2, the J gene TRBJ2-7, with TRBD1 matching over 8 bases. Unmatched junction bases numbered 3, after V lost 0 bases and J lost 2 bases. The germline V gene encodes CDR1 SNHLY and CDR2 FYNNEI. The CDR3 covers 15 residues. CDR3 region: CASSEAGTGTYEQYF. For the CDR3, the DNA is TGTGCCAGCAGTGAAGCCGGGACAGGAACCTACGAGCAGTACTTC.

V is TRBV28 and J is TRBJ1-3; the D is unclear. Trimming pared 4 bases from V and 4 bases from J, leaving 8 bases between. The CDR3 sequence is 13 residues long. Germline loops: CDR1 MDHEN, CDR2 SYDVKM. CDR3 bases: TGTGCCAGCAGTTCCCGTTACGGAAACACCATATATTTT. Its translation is CASSSRYGNTIYF.